Presented here are 23 T cell receptor beta chains from one specimen sequenced in a study of cytomegalovirus exposure and HLA in healthy donors. This table comes from immunoSEQ multiplex PCR, and its TCRdb copy is limited to in-frame clones, with some not included. The repertoire holds over 120,000 clones, roughly 89% seen once, with about 10% in the top ten. The sequenced material came from PBMCs. The receptors were sampled from a young woman in good health and CMV-seropositive.

The chain is built from TRBV10-2 and TRBJ2-7, with D tentatively TRBD1 (6 bases). CDR1 WSHSY and CDR2 SAAADI come from the germline V gene. This CDR3 is built from 14 residues. Trimming took off 2 bases at V and 2 bases at J, with 10 bases between the two ends. The CDR3 DNA sequence: TGCGCCAGCAGTGAGGGCAGGGGAACCTACGAGCAGTACTTC. Its translation: CASSEGRGTYEQYF.

The chain is built from TRBV5-6 and TRBJ2-3; D is possibly TRBD2 (6 bases). CDR1 is SGHDT and CDR2 is YYEEEE in the germline V gene. The CDR3 has 16 residues. Trimming took off 7 bases at V and 2 bases at J, with 20 bases between the two ends. CDR3 in amino acids: CASVRGASAPTDTQYF. In DNA form, the CDR3 reads TGTGCCAGCGTCCGGGGCGCTAGCGCACCCACAGATACGCAGTATTTT.

The chain carries TRBV10-3 and TRBJ1-1; 11 bases match TRBD1. This CDR3 spans 15 amino acids. Per the germline V gene, CDR1 is ENHRY and CDR2 is SYGVKD. With V trimmed by 9 bases and J by 4 bases, 10 bases remained unmatched. DNA of the CDR3: TGTGCCATTCGGGACACGGGACAGGGGGGCACTGAAGCTTTCTTT. Its protein is CAIRDTGQGGTEAFF.

The rearrangement uses TRBV4-2 and TRBJ2-3; 11 nucleotides agree with TRBD2. Germline V gene data show CDR1 as LGHNA and CDR2 as YNFKEQ. The CDR3 loop spans 19 amino acids. The junction had 11 bases not matched to a gene; V was cut back by 3 bases and J by 0 bases. The CDR3 is CASSHRSSGGRTSTDTQYF. The CDR3 DNA follows: TGTGCCAGCAGCCATAGGTCTAGCGGGGGGCGGACTAGCACAGATACGCAGTATTTT.

The genes are TRBV19 and TRBJ1-2; D might be TRBD1 (6 bases). Trimming took off 2 bases at V and 6 bases at J, with 22 bases between the two ends. This CDR3 comprises 17 residues. Germline CDR1 is LNHDA and CDR2 is SQIVND (reference sequence). The CDR3 region is CASSIFPPQGKVNGYTF. CDR3 coding DNA: TGTGCCAGTAGTATATTCCCCCCGCAGGGGAAAGTTAATGGCTACACCTTC.

The chain employs TRBV4-3 and TRBJ1-2; possible D gene TRBD1, 6 bases. Germline lookup yields CDR1 LGHNA and CDR2 YSLEER. Trimming pared 0 bases from V and 7 bases from J, leaving 15 bases between. The CDR3 has 15 amino acids. CDR3 bases: TGCGCCAGCAGCCAAGATGGTTCAGGGGTCGGTGGCTACACCTTC. This encodes CASSQDGSGVGGYTF.

The chain links TRBV19 to TRBJ1-5; D uncertain. V lost 3 bases and J lost 0, with 9 bases in between. Per germline, CDR1 LNHDA and CDR2 SQIVND (reference sequence). The CDR3 extends over 15 amino acids. The CDR3 here is CASSMFSGSNQPQHF. CDR3 coding DNA: TGTGCCAGTAGTATGTTTTCGGGTAGCAATCAGCCCCAGCATTTT.

CDR3 residues: CASSPTRRVLDYTF. CDR3 DNA sequence: TGTGCCAGCAGCCCTACGCGCAGGGTGCTTGACTACACCTTC. The rearrangement joins TRBV7-9 to TRBJ1-2; tentatively, D is TRBD1 (5 bases). V lost 5 bases, J lost 10 bases, and 20 bases lay in between. The CDR3 runs to 14 residues. Germline values: CDR1 SEHNR, CDR2 FQNEAQ (reference sequence).

This chain's CDR3 is CASSPISGTVNEKLFF. The CDR3 bases are TGTGCCAGCTCACCTATTTCCGGGACAGTTAATGAAAAACTGTTTTTT. The chain employs TRBV18 and TRBJ1-4, with 7 bases fitting TRBD1. Germline V lookup: CDR1 KGHSH, CDR2 LQKENI. The CDR3 consists of 16 residues. V lost 3 bases and J lost 4; bases outside the gene matches: 8.

The chain is built from TRBV5-4 and TRBJ1-2; unclear D gene. Per the germline V gene, CDR1 is SGHNT and CDR2 is YYREEE (reference sequence). V dropped 4 bases and J dropped 1 base, with 14 bases sitting between them. The CDR3 sequence is 15 residues long. CDR3 sequence reads: CASSPSDGNNYGYTF. Here the CDR3 DNA reads TGTGCCAGCAGCCCCTCGGACGGGAATAACTATGGCTACACCTTC.

The rearrangement uses TRBV7-2 and TRBJ2-7, with TRBD1 as a possible D gene (5 bases). Germline assignment: CDR1 SGHTA and CDR2 FQGNSA. The ends were cut back, 2 bases at V and 6 bases at J, with 17 bases in the middle. This CDR3 contains 15 residues. DNA for the CDR3: TGTGCCAGCAGCTTACGGCTGGGCAACAGGTTCGAGCAGTACTTC. Protein product: CASSLRLGNRFEQYF. Full variable domain (remainder filled in from reference TRBV7-2 and TRBJ2-7): GAGVSQSPSNKVTEKGKDVELRCDPISGHTALYWYRQSLGQGLEFLIYFQGNSAPDKSGLPSDRFSAERTGGSVSTLTIQRTQQEDSAVYLCASSLRLGNRFEQYFGPGTRLTVT.

This clone appeared once. The V and J genes are TRBV11-2 and TRBJ2-7; tentatively, D is TRBD1 (6 bases). V was clipped by 0 bases and J by 1 base, with 10 bases between them. The CDR3 spans 15 residues. Per germline, CDR1 SGHAT and CDR2 FQNNGV. Here the CDR3 DNA reads TGTGCCAGCAGCTTAGATTCCAGGGGATCCTACGAGCAGTACTTC. Translation gives CASSLDSRGSYEQYF.

The V call is TRBV6-5, the J call TRBJ1-4, with D possibly TRBD1 on 5 matching bases. The V and J ends lost 2 bases and 7 bases respectively, with 11 bases between them. CDR3 size: 14 residues. Germline V CDR1 and CDR2: MNHEY, SVGAGI. CDR3 residues: CASSYRGTLEKLFF. The DNA of the CDR3 is TGTGCCAGCAGTTACCGCGGGACTCTTGAAAAACTGTTTTTT.

The gene calls are TRBV6-5 and TRBJ2-7, with 10 bases identical to TRBD1. V dropped 7 bases and J dropped 7; count of bases not matched to a gene: 10. This CDR3 has 14 amino acids. In germline, CDR1 is MNHEY, CDR2 SVGAGI. The CDR3 DNA reads TGTGCCAGCAAACGGGGACAGGGGCAGGGGGAGCAGTACTTC. This sequence encodes CASKRGQGQGEQYF.

V and J are TRBV29-1 and TRBJ2-7; 9 bases fit TRBD1. Germline V gene lookup returns CDR1 SQVTM and CDR2 ANQGSEA. CDR3 length: 12 residues. Trimming cost V 7 bases and J 1 base; bases outside gene matches: 2. The CDR3 DNA follows: TGCAGCGCTGGGACAGGGTCCTACGAGCAGTACTTC. Its translation: CSAGTGSYEQYF.

This rearrangement joins TRBV6-5 to TRBJ2-3; 8 bases line up with TRBD1. J gave up 3 bases and V 6 bases, and 8 bases lay outside the gene matches. Germline-derived CDR1 and CDR2 are MNHEY and SVGAGI. There are 15 residues in the CDR3. The CDR3, as DNA: TGTGCCAGCAGGATGCGGACAGGGAGGACAGATACGCAGTATTTT. Translated, it gives CASRMRTGRTDTQYF.

The chain carries TRBV6-5 and TRBJ2-1, with 9 bases lining up with TRBD2. Germline V CDR1 and CDR2: MNHEY, SVGAGI. V lost 6 bases to trimming and J lost 5 bases; unmatched junction nucleotides: 5. This CDR3 comprises 14 residues. CDR3 protein: CASRPGLANNEQFF. In DNA, the CDR3 is TGTGCCAGCAGACCGGGACTAGCTAACAATGAGCAGTTCTTC.

This chain uses TRBV29-1 with TRBJ1-5; D ambiguous. Per the germline V gene, CDR1 is SQVTM and CDR2 is ANQGSEA. V was cut by 1 base and J by 7 bases, with 11 bases left in between. CDR3 length equals 13 residues. In DNA form, the CDR3 reads TGCAGCGTTGAAGTCGCGGTAGACCAGCCCCAGCATTTT. As protein: CSVEVAVDQPQHF.

This chain connects TRBV7-2 to TRBJ2-7; D uncertain. The CDR3 has 13 residues. The germline V and J ends were trimmed by 5 bases and 0 bases, with 8 bases remaining between them. Per germline, CDR1 SGHTA and CDR2 FQGNSA. Here the CDR3 reads CASSPPSSYEQYF. In nucleotides, the CDR3 is TGTGCCAGCAGCCCCCCGAGCTCCTACGAGCAGTACTTC.

The table lists this clone with a few counts. The chain carries TRBV25-1 and TRBJ2-7; 7 bases align to TRBD1. The length of the CDR3 is 15 residues. Germline V CDR1 and CDR2: MGHDK, SYGVNS. V shed 5 bases and J 2 bases; nucleotides not matched to a gene: 9. Here the CDR3 reads CASSPSDRVPYEQYF. CDR3 in DNA: TGTGCCAGCAGTCCGAGTGACAGGGTACCCTACGAGCAGTACTTC.

This clone appeared a single time. CDR3 sequence reads: CASSPGTATNEKLFF. DNA of the CDR3: TGTGCCAGCAGCCCGGGGACAGCAACTAATGAAAAACTGTTTTTT. The J gene is TRBJ1-4, the V gene TRBV7-9, with 7 bases fitting TRBD1. The CDR3 length is 15 residues. V lost 5 bases and J lost 0; bases outside the gene matches: 3. In germline, CDR1 is SEHNR, CDR2 FQNEAQ (reference sequence).

The rearrangement uses TRBV9 and TRBJ2-1, with 9 bases lining up with TRBD1. Looked up from germline, CDR1 is SGDLS and CDR2 is YYNGEE. The length of the CDR3 is 15 residues. V lost 3 bases and J lost 8; bases outside the gene matches: 9. The CDR3 loop reads CASSGTGTGRDEQFF. CDR3 bases: TGTGCCAGCAGCGGCACCGGGACAGGGAGGGATGAGCAGTTCTTC.

The CDR3 spells CASSFNYPGTQYF. CDR3 sequence (DNA): TGTGCCAGCAGCTTTAACTACCCGGGTACGCAGTATTTT. This rearrangement joins TRBV5-5 to TRBJ2-3; D unclear. The CDR3 has 13 residues. Germline CDR1 SGHKS, CDR2 YYEKEE (reference sequence). Trimming stripped 2 bases from V and 8 bases from J, with 12 bases between.